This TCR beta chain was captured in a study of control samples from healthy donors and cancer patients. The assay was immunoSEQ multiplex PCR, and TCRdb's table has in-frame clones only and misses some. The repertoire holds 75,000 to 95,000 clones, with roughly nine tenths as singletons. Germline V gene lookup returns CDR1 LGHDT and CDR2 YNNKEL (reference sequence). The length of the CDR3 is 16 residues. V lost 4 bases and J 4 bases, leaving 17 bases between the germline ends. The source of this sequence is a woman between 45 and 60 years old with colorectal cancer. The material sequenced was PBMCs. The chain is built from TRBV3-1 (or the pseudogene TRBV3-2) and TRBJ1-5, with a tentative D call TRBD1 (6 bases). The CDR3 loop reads CASSPWAGARNQPQHF. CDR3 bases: TGTGCCAGCAGCCCCTGGGCGGGGGCGAGGAATCAGCCCCAGCATTTT.